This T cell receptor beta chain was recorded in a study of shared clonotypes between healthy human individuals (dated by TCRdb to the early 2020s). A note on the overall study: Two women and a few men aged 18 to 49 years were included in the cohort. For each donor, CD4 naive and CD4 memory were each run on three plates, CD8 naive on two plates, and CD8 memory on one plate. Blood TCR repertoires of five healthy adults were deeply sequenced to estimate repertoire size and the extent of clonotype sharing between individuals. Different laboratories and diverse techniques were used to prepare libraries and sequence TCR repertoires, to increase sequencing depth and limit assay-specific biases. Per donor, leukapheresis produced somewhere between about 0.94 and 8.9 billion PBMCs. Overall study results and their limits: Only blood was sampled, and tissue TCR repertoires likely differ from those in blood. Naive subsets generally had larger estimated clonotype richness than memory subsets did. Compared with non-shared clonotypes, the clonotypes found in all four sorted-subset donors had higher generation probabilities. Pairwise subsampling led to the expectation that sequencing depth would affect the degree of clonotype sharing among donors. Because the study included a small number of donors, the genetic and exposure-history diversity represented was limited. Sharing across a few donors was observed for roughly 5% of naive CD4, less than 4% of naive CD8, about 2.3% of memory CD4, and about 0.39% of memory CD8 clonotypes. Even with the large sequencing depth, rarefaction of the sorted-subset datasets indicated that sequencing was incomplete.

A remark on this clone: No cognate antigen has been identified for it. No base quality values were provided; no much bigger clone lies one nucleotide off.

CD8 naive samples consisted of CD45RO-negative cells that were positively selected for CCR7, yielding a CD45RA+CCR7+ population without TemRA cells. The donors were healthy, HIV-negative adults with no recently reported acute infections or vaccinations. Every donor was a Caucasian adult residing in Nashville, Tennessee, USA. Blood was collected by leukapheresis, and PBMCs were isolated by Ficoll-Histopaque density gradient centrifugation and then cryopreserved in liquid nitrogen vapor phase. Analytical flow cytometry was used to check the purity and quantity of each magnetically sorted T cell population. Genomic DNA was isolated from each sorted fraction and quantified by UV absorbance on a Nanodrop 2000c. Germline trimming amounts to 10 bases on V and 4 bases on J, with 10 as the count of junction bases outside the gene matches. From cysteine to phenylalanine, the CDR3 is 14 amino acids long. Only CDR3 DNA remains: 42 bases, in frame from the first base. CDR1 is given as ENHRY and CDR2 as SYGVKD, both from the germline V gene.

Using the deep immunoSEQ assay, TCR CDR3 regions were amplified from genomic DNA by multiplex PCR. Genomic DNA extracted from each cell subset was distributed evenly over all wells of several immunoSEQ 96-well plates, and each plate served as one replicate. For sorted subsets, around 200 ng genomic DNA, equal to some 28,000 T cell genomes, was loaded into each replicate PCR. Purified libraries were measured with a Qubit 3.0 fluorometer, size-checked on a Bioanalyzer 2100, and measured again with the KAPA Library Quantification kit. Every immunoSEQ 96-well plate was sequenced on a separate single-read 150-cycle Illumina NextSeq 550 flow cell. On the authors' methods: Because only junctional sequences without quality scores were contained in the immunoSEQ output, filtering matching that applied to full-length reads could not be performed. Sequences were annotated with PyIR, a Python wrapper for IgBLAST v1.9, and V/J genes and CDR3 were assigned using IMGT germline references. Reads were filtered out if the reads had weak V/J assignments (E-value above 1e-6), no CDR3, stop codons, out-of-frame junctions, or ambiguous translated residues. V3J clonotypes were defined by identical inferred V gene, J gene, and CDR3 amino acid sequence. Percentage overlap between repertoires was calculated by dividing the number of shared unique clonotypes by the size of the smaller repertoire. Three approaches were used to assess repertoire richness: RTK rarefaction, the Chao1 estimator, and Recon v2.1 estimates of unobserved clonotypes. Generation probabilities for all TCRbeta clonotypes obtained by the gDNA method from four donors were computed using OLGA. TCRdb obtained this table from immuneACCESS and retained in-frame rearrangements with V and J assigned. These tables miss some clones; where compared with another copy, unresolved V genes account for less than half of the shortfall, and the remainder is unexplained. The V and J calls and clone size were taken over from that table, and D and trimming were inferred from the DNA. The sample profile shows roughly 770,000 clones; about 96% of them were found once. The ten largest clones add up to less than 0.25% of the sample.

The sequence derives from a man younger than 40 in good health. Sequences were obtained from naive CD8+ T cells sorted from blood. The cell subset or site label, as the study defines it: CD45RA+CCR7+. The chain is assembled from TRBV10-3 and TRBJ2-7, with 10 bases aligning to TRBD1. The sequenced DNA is TGTGCCACCCAAGGACAGGGGGGGTTATACGAGCAGTACTTC. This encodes CATQGQGGLYEQYF.